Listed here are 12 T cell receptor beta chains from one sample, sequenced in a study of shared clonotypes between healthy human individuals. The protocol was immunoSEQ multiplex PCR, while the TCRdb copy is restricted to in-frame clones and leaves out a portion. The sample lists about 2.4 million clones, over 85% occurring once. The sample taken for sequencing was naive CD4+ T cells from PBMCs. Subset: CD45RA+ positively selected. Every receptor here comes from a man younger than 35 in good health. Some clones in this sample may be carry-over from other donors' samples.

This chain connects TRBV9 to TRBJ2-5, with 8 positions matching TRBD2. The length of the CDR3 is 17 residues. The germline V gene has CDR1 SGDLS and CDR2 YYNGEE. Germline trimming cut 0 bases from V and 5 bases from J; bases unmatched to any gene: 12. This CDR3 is CASSVGTGLGSWETQYF. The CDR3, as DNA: TGTGCCAGCAGCGTAGGAACGGGACTAGGCAGTTGGGAGACCCAGTACTTC.

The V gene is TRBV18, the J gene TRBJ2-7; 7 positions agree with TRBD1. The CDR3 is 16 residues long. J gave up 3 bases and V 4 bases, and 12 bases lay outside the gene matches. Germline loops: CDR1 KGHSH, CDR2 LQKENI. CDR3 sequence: CASSLAQPGQNYEQYF. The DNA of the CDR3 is TGTGCCAGCTCACTAGCTCAACCGGGACAGAACTACGAGCAGTACTTC.

For the CDR3, the DNA is TGTGCCAGTAGTATCCCTAACTATGGACTAGCGGGAACGAGAAGGAACACCGGGGAGCTGTTTTTT. It specifies CASSIPNYGLAGTRRNTGELFF. The chain recombines TRBV19 with TRBJ2-2, with 12 bases fitting TRBD2. Germline trimming cut 3 bases from V and 1 base from J; bases unmatched to any gene: 18. The CDR3 extends over 22 amino acids. Germline V gene lookup returns CDR1 LNHDA and CDR2 SQIVND (reference sequence).

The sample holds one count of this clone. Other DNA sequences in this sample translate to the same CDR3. The CDR3 DNA sequence: TGTGCCAGCTCACCCTCGGGACAGGGAATCTATGGCTACACCTTC. This translates into CASSPSGQGIYGYTF. The rearrangement uses TRBV18 and TRBJ1-2, with 9 bases aligning to TRBD1. Germline V CDR1 and CDR2: KGHSH, LQKENI. This CDR3 comprises 15 residues. J gave up 4 bases and V 3 bases, and 6 bases lay outside the gene matches.

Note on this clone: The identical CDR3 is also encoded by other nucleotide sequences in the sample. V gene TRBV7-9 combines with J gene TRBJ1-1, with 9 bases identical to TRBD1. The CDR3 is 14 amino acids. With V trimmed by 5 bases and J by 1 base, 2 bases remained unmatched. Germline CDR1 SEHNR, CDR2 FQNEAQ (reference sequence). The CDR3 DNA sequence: TGTGCCAGCAGCATGGGACAGGGGAACACTGAAGCTTTCTTT. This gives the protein CASSMGQGNTEAFF.

The CDR3 protein is CASSYAAATNEKLFF. The CDR3 bases are TGTGCCAGTAGTTATGCGGCAGCAACTAATGAAAAACTGTTTTTT. The rearrangement uses TRBV19 and TRBJ1-4, with D uncertain. Germline V gene data show CDR1 as LNHDA and CDR2 as SQIVND (reference sequence). Trimming stripped 5 bases from V and 0 bases from J, with 10 bases between. CDR3 length: 15 residues.

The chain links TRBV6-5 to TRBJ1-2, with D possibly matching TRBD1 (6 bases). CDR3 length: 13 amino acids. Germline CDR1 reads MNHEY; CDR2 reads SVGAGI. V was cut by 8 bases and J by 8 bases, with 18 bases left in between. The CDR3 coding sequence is TGTGCCAGCGGGGGGGGGCATGCTAGAGGCTACACCTTC. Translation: CASGGGHARGYTF.

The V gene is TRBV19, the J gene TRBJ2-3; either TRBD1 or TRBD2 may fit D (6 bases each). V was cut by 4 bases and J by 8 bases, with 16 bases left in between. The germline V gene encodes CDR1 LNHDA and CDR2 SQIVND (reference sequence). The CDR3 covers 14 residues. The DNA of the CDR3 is TGTGCCAGTAGTAAGGTGCCTCCGGGGGCTACGCAGTATTTT. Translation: CASSKVPPGATQYF.

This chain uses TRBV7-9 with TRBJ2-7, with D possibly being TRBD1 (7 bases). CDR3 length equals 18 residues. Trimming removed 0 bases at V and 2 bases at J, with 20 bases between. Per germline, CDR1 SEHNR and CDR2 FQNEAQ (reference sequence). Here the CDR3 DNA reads TGTGCCAGCAGCTTAGCTAAGTGGGCAGGGGGGCTTCCCTACGAGCAGTACTTC. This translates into CASSLAKWAGGLPYEQYF.

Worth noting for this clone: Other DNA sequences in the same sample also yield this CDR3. This CDR3 is CASSRGGPGNTIYF. CDR3 sequence (DNA): TGTGCCAGCAGTCGTGGGGGGCCGGGAAACACCATATATTTT. V gene TRBV28 combines with J gene TRBJ1-3; D is possibly TRBD1 (6 bases). CDR3 size: 14 residues. Looked up from germline, CDR1 is MDHEN and CDR2 is SYDVKM. V was cut by 5 bases and J by 4 bases, with 12 bases left in between.

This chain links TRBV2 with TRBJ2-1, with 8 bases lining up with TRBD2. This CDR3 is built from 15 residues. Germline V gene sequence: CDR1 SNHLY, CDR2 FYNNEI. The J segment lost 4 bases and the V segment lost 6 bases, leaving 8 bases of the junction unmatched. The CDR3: CASSQRETPYNEQFF. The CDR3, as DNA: TGTGCCAGCAGCCAGCGGGAGACCCCATACAATGAGCAGTTCTTC.

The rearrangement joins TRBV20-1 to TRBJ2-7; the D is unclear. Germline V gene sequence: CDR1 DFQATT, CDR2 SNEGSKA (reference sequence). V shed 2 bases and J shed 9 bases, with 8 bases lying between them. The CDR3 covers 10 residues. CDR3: CSARWVGQYF. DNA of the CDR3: TGCAGTGCTAGATGGGTTGGGCAGTACTTC.